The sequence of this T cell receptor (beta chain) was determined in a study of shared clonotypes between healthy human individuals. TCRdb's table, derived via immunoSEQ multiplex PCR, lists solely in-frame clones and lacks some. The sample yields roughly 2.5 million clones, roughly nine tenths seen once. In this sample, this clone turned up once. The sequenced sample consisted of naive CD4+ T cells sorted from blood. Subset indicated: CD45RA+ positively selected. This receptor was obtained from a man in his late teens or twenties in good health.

The CDR3 nucleotides are TGCGCCAGCAGCTCTGATGGGGCCAACTATGGCTACACCTTC. Protein sequence: CASSSDGANYGYTF. The V and J genes are TRBV5-1 and TRBJ1-2, with TRBD1 as a possible D gene (5 bases). V lost 3 bases and J 2 bases, leaving 11 bases between the germline ends. CDR1 is SGHRS, CDR2 YFSETQ, per germline. This CDR3 has 14 amino acids. The whole variable domain, remainder taken from reference TRBV5-1 and TRBJ1-2, is KAGVTQTPRYLIKTRGQQVTLSCSPISGHRSVSWYQQTPGQGLQFLFEYFSETQRNKGNFPGRFSGRQFSNSRSEMNVSTLELGDSALYLCASSSDGANYGYTFGSGTRLTVV.